These T cell receptor beta chains were read from a single sample in a study of control samples from healthy donors and cancer patients. The data were produced by immunoSEQ multiplex PCR, yet TCRdb's version contains in-frame clones alone and is incomplete. The sample carries 200,000 to 250,000 clones, around 94% recorded once. The sequenced material came from blood. Receptors were obtained from a man aged 45-65 years in good health. Both conserved end residues are part of each CDR3. A D gene is named only where the DNA matches it firmly. Clone sizes are given selectively: once, few, many, or a class where the clone is expanded.

size | J | length | D | V | CDR3 | DNA
- | TRBJ2-5 | 15 | TRBD1 | TRBV5-5 | CASSLMGQGVGTQYF | TGTGCCAGCAGCTTGATGGGACAGGGTGTAGGGACCCAGTACTTC
- | TRBJ1-3 | 17 | - | TRBV3-1/TRBV3-2 | CASSQYPTANSGNTIYF | TGTGCCAGCAGCCAATACCCAACAGCGAACTCTGGAAACACCATATATTTT
- | TRBJ2-2 | 13 | TRBD1 | TRBV24-1 | CATRTGGSGELFF | TGTGCCACGCGGACAGGGGGGAGCGGGGAGCTGTTTTTT
- | TRBJ2-1 | 16 | - | TRBV3-1/TRBV3-2 | CASSRLFAGPYNEQFF | TGTGCCAGCAGTCGACTCTTTGCGGGGCCCTACAATGAGCAGTTCTTC
- | TRBJ1-5 | 12 | - | TRBV6-5 | CASTGRNQPQHF | TGTGCCAGCACAGGGCGCAATCAGCCCCAGCATTTT
- | TRBJ1-1 | 13 | - | TRBV10-3 | CAVEPGLGTEAFF | TGTGCTGTCGAACCGGGACTGGGGACTGAAGCTTTCTTT
- | TRBJ2-7 | 14 | - | TRBV2 | CASTFGRTAYEQYF | TGTGCCAGCACCTTCGGCAGAACCGCCTACGAGCAGTACTTC
- | TRBJ2-7 | 13 | - | TRBV5-8 | CASSQVQGFEQYF | TGTGCCAGCAGCCAAGTACAGGGCTTCGAGCAGTACTTC
- | TRBJ2-2 | 16 | TRBD2 | TRBV30 | CAWSAGRGYDTGELFF | TGTGCCTGGAGTGCCGGGCGGGGGTACGACACCGGGGAGCTGTTTTTT
once | TRBJ2-2 | 14 | - | TRBV19 | CASRYTGHTGELFF | TGTGCCAGTCGATACACAGGGCACACCGGGGAGCTGTTTTTT
- | TRBJ2-5 | 13 | - | TRBV5-4 | CASSPGSQETQYF | TGTGCCAGCAGTCCCGGGTCCCAAGAGACCCAGTACTTC
- | TRBJ1-1 | 11 | - | TRBV11-3 | CASSSGFEAFF | TGTGCCAGCAGCTCGGGGTTTGAAGCTTTCTTT
once | TRBJ1-6 | 15 | TRBD1 | TRBV28 | CASRPGQVPNSPLHF | TGTGCCAGCAGACCGGGACAGGTTCCTAATTCACCCCTCCACTTT
- | TRBJ1-2 | 19 | - | TRBV3-1/TRBV3-2 | CASSQVYLSTAAKDYGYTF | TGTGCCAGCAGCCAAGTCTATCTCTCGACAGCAGCTAAGGACTATGGCTACACCTTC
- | TRBJ1-4 | 15 | - | TRBV5-4 | CASSLGAATNEKLFF | TGTGCCAGCAGCTTGGGGGCAGCAACTAATGAAAAACTGTTTTTT
- | TRBJ1-3 | 14 | TRBD1 | TRBV5-1 | CASSQGQQGNTIYF | TGCGCCAGCAGCCAGGGACAGCAAGGAAACACCATATATTTT
- | TRBJ2-2 | 16 | - | TRBV5-1 | CASSPPAGTNTGELFF | TGCGCCAGCAGCCCGCCCGCCGGGACGAACACCGGGGAGCTGTTTTTT
- | TRBJ1-1 | 15 | TRBD1 | TRBV9 | CASSASDRANTEAFF | TGTGCCAGCAGCGCCTCGGACAGGGCGAACACTGAAGCTTTCTTT
- | TRBJ1-5 | 14 | TRBD1 | TRBV6-5 | CASTGTGGNQPQHF | TGTGCCAGCACCGGGACAGGGGGCAATCAGCCCCAGCATTTT
- | TRBJ2-7 | 13 | - | TRBV24-1 | CATSPVESDEQYF | TGTGCCACCTCACCGGTGGAGTCCGACGAGCAGTACTTC
- | TRBJ2-1 | 14 | TRBD2 | TRBV18 | CASSQSSGGNEQFF | TGTGCCAGCTCACAGTCTAGCGGGGGGAATGAGCAGTTCTTC
- | TRBJ2-7 | 13 | - | TRBV7-9 | CASSLGGGHEQYF | TGTGCCAGCAGCTTGGGTGGGGGTCACGAGCAGTACTTC
once | TRBJ1-6 | 15 | - | TRBV28 | CASSPHTGKGSPLHF | TGTGCCAGCAGTCCCCATACAGGGAAAGGCTCACCCCTCCACTTT
- | TRBJ2-3 | 13 | TRBD2 | TRBV10-1 | CASTGLVTDTQYF | TGCGCCAGCACGGGACTAGTCACAGATACGCAGTATTTT
- | TRBJ1-6 | 18 | - | TRBV28 | CASSLQARSLSYNSPLHF | TGTGCCAGCAGTTTGCAGGCACGATCCCTGTCCTATAATTCACCCCTCCACTTT
- | TRBJ2-1 | 13 | - | TRBV5-4 | CASRRVGAGEQFF | TGTGCCAGCAGACGTGTGGGGGCGGGTGAGCAGTTCTTC
- | TRBJ1-4 | 14 | - | TRBV4-3 | CASSQDGADEKLFF | TGCGCCAGCAGCCAAGACGGAGCGGATGAAAAACTGTTTTTT
- | TRBJ1-4 | 16 | - | TRBV5-6 | CASSPLSAGVNEKLFF | TGTGCCAGCAGCCCCCTTTCGGCAGGCGTTAATGAAAAACTGTTTTTT
- | TRBJ1-2 | 15 | TRBD1 | TRBV18 | CASSPGGTANYGYTF | TGTGCCAGCTCACCCGGGGGGACAGCTAACTATGGCTACACCTTC
- | TRBJ1-4 | 15 | TRBD1 | TRBV5-1 | CASSSPGQGNEKLFF | TGCGCCAGCAGCTCCCCGGGACAGGGGAATGAAAAACTGTTTTTT
- | TRBJ2-3 | 14 | - | TRBV6-5 | CASNTGRVTDTQYF | TGTGCCAGTAACACGGGGCGGGTCACAGATACGCAGTATTTT
once | TRBJ1-1 | 11 | - | TRBV7-6 | CASSAGTEAFF | TGTGCCAGCAGCGCGGGCACTGAAGCTTTCTTT
- | TRBJ1-5 | 16 | - | TRBV5-1 | CASSSGDGGGNQPQHF | TGCGCCAGCAGCTCAGGAGACGGAGGCGGCAATCAGCCCCAGCATTTT
- | TRBJ1-3 | 12 | - | TRBV3-1/TRBV3-2 | CASSQKANTIYF | TGTGCCAGCAGCCAAAAAGCGAACACCATATATTTT
- | TRBJ2-4 | 15 | TRBD2 | TRBV11-2 | CASSFASGGKNIQYF | TGTGCCAGCAGCTTCGCTTCGGGGGGCAAAAACATTCAGTACTTC
- | TRBJ2-3 | 12 | - | TRBV9 | CASSPYTDTQYF | TGTGCCAGCAGCCCCTACACAGATACGCAGTATTTT
- | TRBJ2-7 | 15 | - | TRBV3-1/TRBV3-2 | CASSPGPSSSYEQYF | TGTGCCAGCAGCCCCGGCCCCTCTAGCTCCTACGAGCAGTACTTC
- | TRBJ2-7 | 14 | - | TRBV19 | CASSIGGSSYEQYF | TGTGCCAGTAGTATTGGGGGGAGCTCCTACGAGCAGTACTTC
- | TRBJ1-1 | 15 | - | TRBV5-1 | CASSPTMMENTEAFF | TGCGCCAGCAGCCCCACTATGATGGAGAACACTGAAGCTTTCTTT
- | TRBJ2-1 | 14 | TRBD1 | TRBV5-1 | CASRQQGMSNEQFF | TGCGCCAGCCGCCAACAGGGGATGAGCAATGAGCAGTTCTTC
once | TRBJ2-1 | 12 | TRBD2 | TRBV7-9 | CASSLSSGLAFF | TGTGCCAGCAGCTTATCCTCCGGACTAGCGTTCTTC
- | TRBJ2-7 | 15 | TRBD1 | TRBV4-3 | CASSSWTGTSYEQYF | TGCGCCAGCAGCTCTTGGACAGGGACCTCCTACGAGCAGTACTTC
- | TRBJ2-1 | 14 | - | TRBV6-5 | CASRRQNSYNEQFF | TGTGCCAGCAGGCGCCAGAACTCCTACAATGAGCAGTTCTTC
- | TRBJ2-1 | 14 | - | TRBV13 | CASSLSSPEEEQFF | TGTGCCAGCAGCTTAAGCTCCCCCGAGGAAGAGCAGTTCTTC
- | TRBJ2-5 | 14 | - | TRBV7-8 | CASSLDSGRWTQYF | TGTGCCAGCAGCTTAGACAGTGGGAGATGGACCCAGTACTTC
- | TRBJ2-5 | 13 | - | TRBV24-1 | CATSDPSWETQYF | TGTGCCACCAGTGACCCCTCATGGGAGACCCAGTACTTC
few | TRBJ2-3 | 16 | - | TRBV18 | CASSPQAGLSTDTQYF | TGTGCCAGCTCACCCCAGGCGGGACTGAGCACAGATACGCAGTATTTT
- | TRBJ2-2 | 16 | TRBD1 | TRBV18 | CASSIQGPPNTGELFF | TGTGCCAGCTCAATACAGGGGCCTCCTAACACCGGGGAGCTGTTTTTT
- | TRBJ1-5 | 13 | TRBD1 | TRBV6-5 | CASSSDRVQPQHF | TGTGCCAGCAGCTCCGACAGGGTTCAGCCCCAGCATTTT
- | TRBJ2-3 | 15 | TRBD2 | TRBV3-1/TRBV3-2 | CASSQESSRGGGQYF | TGTGCCAGCAGCCAAGAATCATCCCGCGGGGGGGGGCAGTATTTT
- | TRBJ2-2 | 14 | - | TRBV7-2 | CASSFRTLSGELFF | TGTGCCAGCAGCTTTCGGACCCTGTCCGGGGAGCTGTTTTTT
- | TRBJ2-1 | 14 | - | TRBV5-1 | CASSFYGTYNEQFF | TGCGCCAGCAGCTTCTACGGGACTTACAATGAGCAGTTCTTC
- | TRBJ2-3 | 13 | - | TRBV15 | CATSSDMRKTQYF | TGTGCCACCAGCAGCGATATGCGGAAAACGCAGTATTTT
- | TRBJ2-6 | 18 | - | TRBV5-4 | CASSSRAGRTSGANVLTF | TGTGCCAGCAGCTCCCGTGCGGGACGGACCTCTGGGGCCAACGTCCTGACTTTC
- | TRBJ1-3 | 17 | TRBD1 | TRBV7-9 | CASSAGTGGQSGNTIYF | TGTGCCAGCAGCGCCGGGACAGGGGGCCAGTCTGGAAACACCATATATTTT